These 2 T cell receptor beta chains were all obtained from the same sample, sequenced in a study of response to subunit inactivated influenza vaccine. TCRdb itself ran the RT-PCR reads through MiXCR, one entry per CDR3 protein. The sample lists around 750,000 distinct CDR3 sequences; 21% were seen once. Sequenced material: PBMCs from blood, taken roughly 5 days after vaccination. The receptors shown here come from a man aged 45-65 years who received an inactivated influenza vaccine.

The V gene is TRBV19, the J gene TRBJ2-7; D unclear. The CDR3 is 13 residues long. From germline, CDR1 is LNHDA and CDR2 SQIVND (reference sequence). Trimming took 4 bases from V and 0 from J, leaving 7 bases between them. For the CDR3, the DNA is TGTGCCAGTAGTAAGACATACTCCTACGAGCAGTACTTC. It encodes CASSKTYSYEQYF.

This clonotype was observed a few times. This sequence joins TRBV12-3 or TRBV12-4 and TRBJ2-3; TRBD1 aligns across 7 bases. The CDR3 runs 14 residues. J gave up 2 bases and V 5 bases, and 4 bases lay outside the gene matches. CDR3 protein: CASSKQGITDTQYF. The CDR3 bases are TGTGCCAGCAGTAAACAGGGGATCACAGATACGCAGTATTTT.